This T cell receptor (beta chain) was profiled in a study of OX40 agonist ivuxolimab in advanced cancers. In germline, CDR1 is SGHRS, CDR2 YFSETQ. There are 12 residues in the CDR3. With V trimmed by 3 bases and J by 4 bases, 0 bases remained unmatched. Produced via immunoSEQ multiplex PCR; TCRdb's table is partial and in-frame only. This table holds around 74,000 clones, roughly 86% found once. This clone appeared once. The source is an adult with an advanced solid tumor such as melanoma, head and neck, liver or kidney cancer. This specimen consisted of CD4+ or CD8+ T cells sorted from blood, obtained in a trial of the OX40 agonist ivuxolimab. This chain joins TRBV5-1 and TRBJ1-2; 7 nucleotides agree with TRBD1. For the CDR3, the DNA is TGCGCCAGCAGCTGGGACAGCTATGGCTACACCTTC. Amino acids: CASSWDSYGYTF. Together with reference TRBV5-1 and TRBJ1-2, the CDR3 gives the full variable domain: KAGVTQTPRYLIKTRGQQVTLSCSPISGHRSVSWYQQTPGQGLQFLFEYFSETQRNKGNFPGRFSGRQFSNSRSEMNVSTLELGDSALYLCASSWDSYGYTFGSGTRLTVV.